A single sample gave rise to the 20 T cell receptor beta chains below, sequenced in a study of technical replicates of blood from several donors (dated by TCRdb to 2017 to 2019). Library prep was done by the immunoSEQ multiplex PCR assay. TCRdb mirrors the immuneACCESS table, restricted to in-frame sequences. Some clones are absent from its copies; in checked studies, under half trace to an unresolved V gene, and the reason for the others is unknown. The sample yields tens of thousands of clones; approximately 97% were counted once. The ten largest clonotypes hold approximately 0.21% of the sample. The sample consisted of T cells isolated from PBMCs. The receptors here all came from a human donor in good health.

The CDR3, as DNA: TGCAGCGGGGGAGCGGGAGACAATTACAATGAGCAGTTCTTC. The encoded protein is CSGGAGDNYNEQFF. The chain joins TRBV29-1 to TRBJ2-1, with 8 bases identical to TRBD2. With 7 bases clipped from V and 4 bases from J, the junction kept 9 bases outside the gene matches. Germline CDR1 SQVTM, CDR2 ANQGSEA. This CDR3 region has 14 residues.

CDR3 amino acids: CASSLQGGVNTEAFF. The CDR3 DNA sequence: TGTGCCAGCAGTCTACAGGGGGGGGTGAACACTGAAGCTTTCTTT. V is TRBV7-9 and J is TRBJ1-1; 8 bases map to TRBD1. The V gene's germline CDR1 is SEHNR and CDR2 FQNEAQ (reference sequence). The CDR3 has 15 amino acids. V gave up 6 bases and J gave up 0 bases; unmatched junction bases: 6.

CDR3 amino acids: CASRESASGAGGNTIYF. The CDR3 nucleotides read TGTGCCAGCAGGGAGTCTGCCTCAGGGGCAGGGGGAAACACCATATATTTT. The J gene is TRBJ1-3, the V gene TRBV2, with D tentatively TRBD1 (6 bases). V lost 6 bases and J 4 bases, leaving 22 bases between the germline ends. Germline CDR1 is SNHLY and CDR2 is FYNNEI. The CDR3 contains 17 residues.

V is TRBV4-2 and J is TRBJ2-7, with D perhaps TRBD2 (6 bases). The CDR3 has 12 residues. The V end was cut by 0 bases, the J end by 6 bases, with 6 bases between. Germline loops: CDR1 LGHNA, CDR2 YNFKEQ. The CDR3 sequence is CASSQEGLEQYF. CDR3 in DNA: TGTGCCAGCAGCCAAGAGGGACTCGAGCAGTACTTC.

The rearrangement links TRBV19 to TRBJ2-1, with a tentative D call TRBD2 (5 bases). CDR3 size: 17 residues. The germline gives CDR1 LNHDA, CDR2 SQIVND (reference sequence). With 3 bases removed from V and 7 bases from J, the gap between germline ends came to 22 bases. The CDR3 DNA reads as TGTGCCAGTAGTATTAGGCGGGTAAATCTTAAATCAAATGAGCAGTTCTTC. Residues: CASSIRRVNLKSNEQFF.

V usage is TRBV2 and J usage is TRBJ2-7, with 7 bases aligning to TRBD2. Losses at the gene ends were 3 bases for V and 3 bases for J; bases not matched to a gene: 5. The CDR3 runs 14 residues. Looked up from germline, CDR1 is SNHLY and CDR2 is FYNNEI. CDR3 sequence: CASSDRLAVYEQYF. The CDR3 nucleotides read TGTGCCAGCAGTGATCGGCTAGCGGTCTACGAGCAGTACTTC.

This rearrangement joins TRBV30 to TRBJ1-1, with D tentatively TRBD1 (6 bases). Germline lookup yields CDR1 GTSNPN and CDR2 SVGIG (reference sequence). Between the trimmed V and J ends, which lost 5 bases and 1 base, there was a span of 14 bases. The length of the CDR3 is 14 residues. CDR3 nucleotides: TGTGCCTGGGAACCTCAGGGGTGGAACACTGAAGCTTTCTTT. Its translation is CAWEPQGWNTEAFF.

The gene calls are TRBV4-1 and TRBJ2-3; TRBD1 matches at 12 bases. This CDR3 has 16 amino acids. From germline, CDR1 is MGHRA and CDR2 YSYEKL. With 6 bases clipped from V and 4 bases from J, the junction kept 8 bases outside the gene matches. This CDR3 reads CASRLIGTGGSDTQYF. The CDR3 bases are TGCGCCAGCAGACTCATCGGGACAGGGGGCTCAGATACGCAGTATTTT.

V gene TRBV5-4 combines with J gene TRBJ1-2; D not certain. Trimming shortened V by 2 bases and J by 10 bases, and 15 bases separated the two germline ends. The CDR3 extends over 13 amino acids. Germline assignment: CDR1 SGHNT and CDR2 YYREEE (reference sequence). The CDR3 DNA is TGTGCCAGCAGCTTTACTCGCGAAGAGGACTACACCTTC. Translation: CASSFTREEDYTF.

The CDR3 region is CASRQDSFYEQYF. The CDR3 region has the DNA TGTGCCAGCAGACAGGACAGTTTTTACGAGCAGTACTTC. The chain employs TRBV2 and TRBJ2-7; D possibly corresponds to TRBD1 (6 bases). The germline V gene encodes CDR1 SNHLY and CDR2 FYNNEI. The CDR3 length is 13 residues. The V end was cut by 6 bases, the J end by 4 bases, with 13 bases between.

The chain uses TRBV25-1 and TRBJ1-4; D unclear. CDR1 and CDR2 from the germline V gene are MGHDK and SYGVNS. This CDR3 spans 16 amino acids. V was trimmed by 10 bases and J by 3 bases, leaving 21 bases between them. This chain's CDR3 is CATGFGETASNEKLFF. The CDR3 DNA sequence: TGTGCCACGGGTTTCGGGGAGACGGCATCTAATGAAAAACTGTTTTTT.

This chain links TRBV19 with TRBJ1-1; D gene ambiguous. This CDR3 has 11 amino acids. With 7 bases removed from V and 8 bases from J, the gap between germline ends came to 11 bases. In germline, CDR1 is LNHDA, CDR2 SQIVND (reference sequence). For the CDR3, the DNA is TGTGCCAGTACAAACTTCCCCGAAGCTTTCTTT. Encoded protein: CASTNFPEAFF.

The gene calls are TRBV2 and TRBJ2-1; D may be TRBD2 (6 bases). The CDR3 is 14 residues long. Germline V gene data show CDR1 as SNHLY and CDR2 as FYNNEI. V gave up 8 bases and J gave up 6 bases, with 17 bases separating them. The DNA of the CDR3 is TGTGCCAGCTCAATGGGGTTAGCGGCCAATGAGCAGTTCTTC. Amino acids: CASSMGLAANEQFF.

The chain combines TRBV2 with TRBJ1-5, with D unclear. Germline V gives CDR1 SNHLY, CDR2 FYNNEI. The CDR3 covers 14 residues. V lost 6 bases and J lost 5, with 14 bases in between. In DNA, the CDR3 is TGTGCCAGCAGATCCTCAGGAATGCATCAGCCCCAGCATTTT. Its translation: CASRSSGMHQPQHF.

About this clone itself: The junction departs from germline at one end; a sequencing error may be responsible. The chain has TRBV7-7 and TRBJ2-3; D unresolved. Germline CDR1 is SSHAT and CDR2 is FNYEAQ (reference sequence). The CDR3 has 14 residues. CDR3 amino acids: CASSSTSRPDTQYF. The CDR3 DNA reads TGTGCTAGCAGCTCGACTTCCCGCCCAGATACGCAGTATTTT.

A single count supports this clone. The genes are TRBV15 and TRBJ2-3; no clear D. Germline lookup yields CDR1 LNHNV and CDR2 YYDKDF (reference sequence). This CDR3 has 15 residues. V was shortened by 0 bases and J by 3 bases, with 10 bases between the two germline ends. The CDR3 is CATSRESISTDTQYF. The DNA for the CDR3 is TGTGCCACCAGCAGAGAGTCTATAAGTACAGATACGCAGTATTTT.

The V gene is TRBV5-1, the J gene TRBJ1-1; 7 bases match TRBD1. V was clipped by 4 bases and J by 4 bases; unmatched bases: 10. The CDR3 spans 15 residues. Germline values: CDR1 SGHRS, CDR2 YFSETQ. Here the CDR3 reads CASSQNDRVSTEAFF. In nucleotides, the CDR3 is TGCGCCAGCAGCCAAAACGACAGGGTTAGCACTGAAGCTTTCTTT.

The chain employs TRBV11-1 and TRBJ2-7; 9 bases line up with TRBD2. The germline V gene has CDR1 SGHAT and CDR2 FQDESV (reference sequence). The CDR3 loop spans 17 amino acids. V was pared by 1 base and J by 6 bases, with 13 bases of the junction left unmatched. The CDR3: CASSLGFAAGGSSEQYF. The CDR3 nucleotides read TGTGCCAGCAGCTTAGGGTTTGCAGCGGGAGGATCTTCCGAGCAGTACTTC.

This sequence joins TRBV7-8 and TRBJ1-3; possible D gene TRBD1, 5 bases. CDR1 is SGHVS, CDR2 FQNEAQ, per germline. Trimming took off 5 bases at V and 0 bases at J, with 23 bases between the two ends. The CDR3 has 19 residues. This CDR3 is CASSGADTAFGGSGNTIYF. CDR3 DNA: TGTGCCAGCAGCGGAGCGGACACGGCGTTCGGGGGCTCTGGAAACACCATATATTTT.

The rearrangement links TRBV29-1 to TRBJ2-3, with 11 bases that match TRBD2. The CDR3 is 16 residues long. The V segment lost 4 bases and the J segment 5 bases; nucleotides outside the gene matches: 11. Germline lookup yields CDR1 SQVTM and CDR2 ANQGSEA. The CDR3 reads CSVGWATSGSGDTQYF. The CDR3 region has the DNA TGCAGCGTTGGGTGGGCTACTAGCGGGAGCGGAGATACGCAGTATTTT.